The 2 T cell receptor beta chains in this list originate from one sample, sequenced in a study of blood T cell repertoires in COVID-19. TCRdb's table, derived via immunoSEQ multiplex PCR, lists solely in-frame clones and lacks some. This sample has around 360,000 clones, with more than 75% found just once. Sequencing input: PBMCs or T cells enriched from blood (not recorded which). These receptors were taken from a woman aged 25 to 39 who had recovered from COVID-19.

V gene TRBV9 combines with J gene TRBJ2-5; 7 bases line up with TRBD1. CDR1 SGDLS and CDR2 YYNGEE come from the germline V gene. The CDR3 consists of 14 residues. V lost 0 bases to trimming and J lost 5 bases; unmatched junction nucleotides: 4. The DNA of the CDR3 is TGTGCCAGCAGCGTAGAGGGGGCTGACGAGACCCAGTACTTC. Its translation is CASSVEGADETQYF. Combining the CDR3 with reference TRBV9 and TRBJ2-5 gives the whole variable domain DSGVTQTPKHLITATGQRVTLRCSPRSGDLSVYWYQQSLDQGLQFLIQYYNGEERAKGNILERFSAQQFPDLHSELNLSSLELGDSALYFCASSVEGADETQYFGPGTRLLVL.

The chain joins TRBV18 to TRBJ1-1, with 7 bases fitting TRBD1. The germline V gene encodes CDR1 KGHSH and CDR2 LQKENI. After removal of 2 bases from V and 4 bases from J, the junction contained 13 bases not matched to a gene. The CDR3 runs to 17 residues. The CDR3 nucleotides are TGTGCCAGCTCACCATTTCAGGGGGACATATCGATCACTGAAGCTTTCTTT. Amino acid sequence: CASSPFQGDISITEAFF.